This T cell receptor beta chain was recovered during a study of beta chain features in type 1 diabetes. The CDR3 extends over 19 amino acids. Germline V CDR1 and CDR2: LNHDA, SQIVND (reference sequence). V was pared by 0 bases and J by 6 bases, with 10 bases of the junction left unmatched. Expressed TCRB transcripts were sequenced because the isolated RNA had all been reverse transcribed beforehand. An average of approximately 970,000 reads was obtained from stem cell-like memory T cell samples. The assay was immunoSEQ multiplex PCR, and TCRdb's table has in-frame clones only and misses some. This repertoire shows over 20,000 clones, about 57% found once; its top ten account for roughly 0.37%. Study findings and constraints: More deletions and fewer insertions at VDJ junctions were seen in type 1 diabetes patients. In every one of the four CD4+ subsets, TCRB CDR3s were moderately but significantly shorter in Type 1 diabetes patients.

A sort by CD45RO/CCR7/CD25/CD127/CD95/CD27 yielded CD4+ naive, central memory, regulatory and stem cell-like memory cells. Note on this clone: No antigen is known for it.

This chain uses TRBV19 with TRBJ2-1; 14 bases fit TRBD2. The origin of this receptor is a man younger than 35 with type 1 diabetes. The source material was stem cell memory CD4+ T cells from blood. The CDR3 loop is CASSIDIPGLAGVRNEQFF. In nucleotides, the CDR3 is TGTGCCAGTAGTATAGATATTCCGGGACTAGCGGGAGTGCGCAATGAGCAGTTCTTC.